The 14 T cell receptor beta chains below all came from one sample that was sequenced in a study of CD8+CD57+ T cells in acquired aplastic anemia. Patients picked for sequencing had shown CD8+CD57+ cell expansion detected by flow cytometry. Genomic DNA was employed as the template in profiling TCR beta VDJ and CDR3. In TCRdb, the reads were re-called with MiXCR into one record per CDR3 protein. The top ten hold less than 20% of the sample, which has approximately 59,000 distinct CDR3 sequences, around 57% seen once. Sequencing was performed on sorted CD4+, CD8+, or CD8+CD57+ T cells (not recorded which) from PBMCs. These receptors originate from a human donor with aplastic anemia.

The rearrangement uses TRBV19 and TRBJ1-1; possibly TRBD1 for D (6 bases). The CDR3 has 13 residues. Between the trimmed V and J ends, which lost 6 bases and 3 bases, there was a span of 11 bases. The germline V gene encodes CDR1 LNHDA and CDR2 SQIVND (reference sequence). DNA for the CDR3: TGTGCCAGTAGGGACAGTGGATACACTGAAGCTTTCTTT. Translating gives CASRDSGYTEAFF.

This clonotype was counted a few times. The rearrangement uses TRBV10-3 and TRBJ2-7, with D possibly being TRBD1 or TRBD2 (6 bases each). V lost 8 bases and J lost 3, with 11 bases in between. CDR3 length equals 12 residues. CDR1 is ENHRY and CDR2 is SYGVKD in the germline V gene. In nucleotides, the CDR3 is TGTGCCATCGGGGCGGGACACTACGAGCAGTACTTC. It is translated as CAIGAGHYEQYF.

At least ten counts were recorded for this clonotype. The rearrangement joins TRBV5-4 to TRBJ1-4; a weak D match, TRBD1 (6 bases). The CDR3 runs 15 residues. The germline V gene has CDR1 SGHNT and CDR2 YYREEE (reference sequence). Trimming took off 6 bases at V and 4 bases at J, with 16 bases between the two ends. The CDR3 loop reads CASTRGGDINEKLFF. Written as DNA, the CDR3 is TGTGCCAGCACCCGCGGCGGGGACATTAATGAAAAACTGTTTTTT.

In its sample, this clonotype was seen many times. The chain uses TRBV6-2 or TRBV6-3 and TRBJ2-3, with 10 bases aligning to TRBD2. V was clipped by 0 bases and J by 2 bases; unmatched bases: 2. Germline V gene sequence: CDR1 MNHEY, CDR2 SVGEGT. This CDR3 has 16 residues. This chain's CDR3 is CASSYSLAGVTDTQYF. CDR3 nucleotide sequence: TGTGCCAGCAGTTACTCGCTAGCGGGGGTCACAGATACGCAGTATTTT.

This clonotype came up many times. This sequence joins TRBV5-6 and TRBJ2-1, with 7 positions matching TRBD2. Germline lookup yields CDR1 SGHDT and CDR2 YYEEEE. This CDR3 contains 16 residues. J gave up 0 bases and V 6 bases, and 9 bases lay outside the gene matches. The CDR3 DNA reads TGTGCCAGCACAGAGGCTAGCGGACCCTCCTACAATGAGCAGTTCTTC. Translation: CASTEASGPSYNEQFF.

This clonotype showed up many times. The CDR3 bases are TGCGCCAGCAGCTTGGAGGGGGGTTACACAGATACGCAGTATTTT. It codes for CASSLEGGYTDTQYF. The chain combines TRBV5-1 with TRBJ2-3; D possibly uses TRBD1 or TRBD2 (6 bases each). Germline V lookup: CDR1 SGHRS, CDR2 YFSETQ. This CDR3 is built from 15 residues. Deletions cut 0 bases from V and 2 bases from J, with 10 bases between.

Worth noting for this clonotype: The germline gene is not matched at one end of the junction; a read error may be the cause. The rearrangement uses TRBV7-8 and TRBJ2-7; D could derive from TRBD1 or TRBD2 (5 bases each). The CDR3 extends over 14 amino acids. The germline gives CDR1 SGHVS, CDR2 FQNEAQ. The CDR3 spells CASSPRGAWGEQYF. The CDR3 bases are TGCGCCAGCAGCCCCCGAGGGGCATGGGGCGAGCAGTACTTC.

This clonotype was seen repeatedly, ten times or more. The chain couples TRBV27 to TRBJ2-7; 12 nucleotides align to TRBD2. V shed 3 bases and J 6 bases; nucleotides not matched to a gene: 3. The CDR3 consists of 14 residues. Germline V CDR1 and CDR2: MNHEY, SMNVEV (reference sequence). This CDR3 reads CASSLTSGGGEQYF. In nucleotides, the CDR3 is TGTGCCAGCAGTTTGACTAGCGGGGGAGGCGAGCAGTACTTC.

In this sample, this clonotype turned up many times. The J gene is TRBJ1-2, the V gene TRBV19; no firm D call. Trimming took 3 bases from V and 3 from J, leaving 14 bases between them. The CDR3 extends over 15 amino acids. Looked up from germline, CDR1 is LNHDA and CDR2 is SQIVND (reference sequence). CDR3: CASSIQQRGHYGYTF. Here the CDR3 DNA reads TGTGCCAGTAGTATCCAACAGAGAGGGCACTATGGCTACACCTTC.

As concerns this clonotype: At one boundary the junction diverges from the germline segment, which might be a read error. The chain couples TRBV19 to TRBJ1-5, with D unclear. The germline gives CDR1 LNHDA, CDR2 SQIVND (reference sequence). This CDR3 has 12 residues. DNA of the CDR3: TGTGCCGGTAGGGATTTACGGCAGCCCCAGCATTTT. Residues: CAGRDLRQPQHF.

This clonotype was seen just once. J is TRBJ2-5 and V is TRBV24-1; TRBD1 agrees at 9 bases. The junction had 7 bases not matched to a gene; V was cut back by 4 bases and J by 5 bases. Germline lookup yields CDR1 KGHDR and CDR2 SFDVKD. The CDR3 covers 15 residues. CDR3 coding DNA: TGTGCCACCAGTGACCGACAGGGGGGCACGGAGACCCAGTACTTC. Protein sequence: CATSDRQGGTETQYF.

The rearrangement uses TRBV6-1 and TRBJ2-7, with D unresolved. This CDR3 spans 12 amino acids. Trimming removed 0 bases at V and 4 bases at J, with 4 bases between. Germline lookup yields CDR1 MNHNS and CDR2 SASEGT. The CDR3 nucleotides are TGTGCCAGCAGTGAAGCACGGTACGAGCAGTACGTC. Translating it yields CASSEARYEQYV.

This clonotype was observed many times. The V call is TRBV11-1, the J call TRBJ1-1; a possible D gene is TRBD1 (6 bases). Germline CDR1 SGHAT, CDR2 FQDESV (reference sequence). This CDR3 is built from 14 residues. V shed 8 bases and J shed 1 base, with 14 bases lying between them. This CDR3 is CASRYGGANTEAFF. As DNA, the CDR3 is TGTGCCAGCCGCTACGGGGGCGCGAACACTGAAGCTTTCTTT.

Turning to this clonotype: It is likely a read error, because the conserved phenylalanine at the end of the CDR3 is missing. The CDR3 region has the DNA TGTGCCACCAGCCGAACAGGGCGCAATCAGCCCCAGCATATT. The encoded protein is CATSRTGRNQPQHI. The chain is built from TRBV15 and TRBJ1-5, with a possible D match to TRBD1 (6 bases). The CDR3 runs to 14 residues. V lost 5 bases, J lost 2 bases, and 10 bases lay in between. The germline gives CDR1 LNHNV, CDR2 YYDKDF (reference sequence).